The 25 T cell receptor beta chains reported below all come from one sample, sequenced in a study of blood T cell repertoires in COVID-19. Assay: immunoSEQ multiplex PCR; the TCRdb copy retains only in-frame clones and omits some. The sample has about 140,000 clones; roughly 81% are singletons. Material for sequencing was PBMCs or T cells enriched from blood (not recorded which). These receptors were taken from a woman between 50 and 59 years old with acute COVID-19.

The V gene is TRBV30, the J gene TRBJ2-2; no reliable D call. The CDR3 length is 11 residues. The V end lost 0 bases, the J end lost 8 bases, and 4 bases lay between the germline ends. Germline-derived CDR1 and CDR2 are GTSNPN and SVGIG (reference sequence). CDR3 DNA sequence: TGTGCCTGGAGTGTCCTTGGGGAGCTGTTTTTT. It translates to CAWSVLGELFF.

Concerning this clone: The sample carries other DNA sequences with the same CDR3. The chain employs TRBV18 and TRBJ2-5; 8 bases match TRBD2. The trim removed 3 bases at V and 4 bases at J, leaving 4 bases unmatched. CDR3 length: 14 amino acids. CDR1 and CDR2 (germline): KGHSH, LQKENI. CDR3 DNA: TGTGCCAGCTCACCCGGGCTAGCGGGAGAGACCCAGTACTTC. It translates to CASSPGLAGETQYF.

This clone was seen only a few times. This chain links TRBV6-2 or TRBV6-3 with TRBJ1-2; 7 bases line up with TRBD1. The CDR3 sequence is 13 residues long. CDR1 and CDR2 from the germline V gene are MNHEY and SVGEGT. Trimming removed 6 bases from V and 8 bases from J; junction bases left unmatched: 9. The CDR3 here is CASSPGPGGGYTF. CDR3 DNA: TGTGCCAGCAGCCCCGGTCCAGGGGGAGGCTACACCTTC.

The chain recombines TRBV7-2 with TRBJ2-1; maybe TRBD2 (5 bases). The V and J ends lost 5 bases and 9 bases respectively, with 14 bases between them. The CDR3 runs to 13 residues. Germline CDR1 and CDR2: SGHTA and FQGNSA. The CDR3 region has the DNA TGTGCCAGCAGCCCGACTAACGAGGGTGAGCAGTTCTTC. It is translated as CASSPTNEGEQFF. The full variable domain, its missing parts supplied by reference TRBV7-2 and TRBJ2-1, is GAGVSQSPSNKVTEKGKDVELRCDPISGHTALYWYRQSLGQGLEFLIYFQGNSAPDKSGLPSDRFSAERTGGSVSTLTIQRTQQEDSAVYLCASSPTNEGEQFFGPGTRLTVL.

The rearrangement uses TRBV11-2 and TRBJ2-7; 10 bases match TRBD2. CDR1 SGHAT and CDR2 FQNNGV come from the germline V gene. The CDR3 runs 18 residues. The junction had 17 bases not matched to a gene; V was cut back by 5 bases and J by 4 bases. The CDR3 sequence is CASSGEGLAPMRVYEQYF. The CDR3 DNA follows: TGTGCCAGCAGCGGGGAGGGACTAGCGCCCATGAGGGTATACGAGCAGTACTTC.

The J gene is TRBJ1-1, the V gene TRBV14; D is unclear. V lost 4 bases to trimming and J lost 0 bases, with 9 bases between them. The CDR3 loop spans 14 amino acids. Germline-derived CDR1 and CDR2 are SGHDN and FVKESK. DNA of the CDR3: TGTGCCAGCAGCCGAGCGACGGTGAACACTGAAGCTTTCTTT. Translation gives CASSRATVNTEAFF. The whole variable domain, filled in from reference TRBV14 and TRBJ1-1, reads EAGVTQFPSHSVIEKGQTVTLRCDPISGHDNLYWYRRVMGKEIKFLLHFVKESKQDESGMPNNRFLAERTGGTYSTLKVQPAELEDSGVYFCASSRATVNTEAFFGQGTRLTVV.

This rearrangement joins TRBV10-2 to TRBJ1-1; D might be TRBD1 (5 bases). The CDR3 has 13 amino acids. The V and J ends lost 3 bases and 5 bases respectively, with 10 bases between them. Germline V gives CDR1 WSHSY, CDR2 SAAADI. DNA for the CDR3: TGCGCCAGCAGTGACACAGGAGGGACTGAAGCTTTCTTT. This gives the protein CASSDTGGTEAFF.

The chain is built from TRBV7-9 and TRBJ2-3; TRBD1 matches at 9 bases. CDR3 length: 16 residues. V was clipped by 5 bases and J by 4 bases; unmatched bases: 10. CDR1 and CDR2 (germline): SEHNR, FQNEAQ (reference sequence). In DNA, the CDR3 is TGTGCCAGCAGCCCCCGGGCGGGACAGGGATCAGATACGCAGTATTTT. Translation: CASSPRAGQGSDTQYF.

The rearrangement joins TRBV18 to TRBJ1-1; D not resolved. Germline loops: CDR1 KGHSH, CDR2 LQKENI. The CDR3 spans 13 residues. Trimming removed 2 bases from V and 3 bases from J, with 7 bases in between. The CDR3 sequence is CASSPIGDTEAFF. Here the CDR3 DNA reads TGTGCCAGCTCACCAATCGGGGACACTGAAGCTTTCTTT.

The chain joins TRBV28 to TRBJ1-4, with 8 nucleotides matching TRBD1. In germline, CDR1 is MDHEN, CDR2 SYDVKM. After removal of 6 bases from V and 1 base from J, the junction contained 4 bases not matched to a gene. The CDR3 extends over 15 amino acids. In DNA form, the CDR3 reads TGTGCCAGCAGGCCAGGGGGCTTAACTAATGAAAAACTGTTTTTT. It codes for CASRPGGLTNEKLFF.

This chain uses TRBV7-3 with TRBJ1-3; D unresolved. Germline lookup yields CDR1 SGHTA and CDR2 FQGTGA. The CDR3 contains 13 residues. The germline V and J ends were trimmed by 4 bases and 4 bases, with 8 bases remaining between them. Here the CDR3 reads CASSSGEGNTIYF. CDR3 bases: TGTGCCAGCAGCTCGGGAGAAGGAAACACCATATATTTT.

CDR3 amino acids: CASSQTGGGELFF. The CDR3 DNA reads TGTGCCAGCAGCCAGACAGGGGGCGGGGAGCTGTTTTTT. The chain joins TRBV11-2 to TRBJ2-2; 9 nucleotides agree with TRBD1. The V gene's germline CDR1 is SGHAT and CDR2 FQNNGV. The CDR3 length is 13 residues. V shed 5 bases and J 7 bases; nucleotides not matched to a gene: 2. Based on the CDR3 plus reference TRBV11-2 and TRBJ2-2, the full variable domain is EAGVAQSPRYKIIEKRQSVAFWCNPISGHATLYWYQQILGQGPKLLIQFQNNGVVDDSQLPKDRFSAERLKGVDSTLKIQPAKLEDSAVYLCASSQTGGGELFFGEGSRLTVL.

This clone came up a few times. The chain employs TRBV3-1 (or the pseudogene TRBV3-2) and TRBJ2-7; 7 bases line up with TRBD2. The germline V gene encodes CDR1 LGHDT and CDR2 YNNKEL (reference sequence). Trimming removed 3 bases from V and 7 bases from J; junction bases left unmatched: 9. The CDR3 is made up of 14 amino acids. The CDR3 protein is CASSQQGWGGEQYF. The CDR3 DNA reads TGTGCCAGCAGCCAGCAGGGTTGGGGGGGAGAGCAGTACTTC.

This chain uses TRBV19 with TRBJ2-5, with D maybe TRBD1 (6 bases). The germline CDR1 and CDR2 sequences are LNHDA and SQIVND (reference sequence). This CDR3 is 15 amino acids long. Trimming shortened V by 5 bases and J by 6 bases, and 19 bases separated the two germline ends. This CDR3 is CASSPRGGPAKTQYF. The CDR3 DNA reads as TGTGCCAGTAGTCCCCGAGGGGGTCCGGCGAAGACCCAGTACTTC.

The rearrangement joins TRBV9 to TRBJ2-3, with a possible D match to TRBD2 (6 bases). The CDR3 has 12 amino acids. The germline gives CDR1 SGDLS, CDR2 YYNGEE. The V and J ends lost 3 bases and 7 bases respectively, with 9 bases between them. The CDR3 sequence is CASSDGGNTQYF. CDR3 sequence (DNA): TGTGCCAGCAGCGACGGGGGTAATACGCAGTATTTT.

The rearrangement links TRBV5-6 to TRBJ1-1; tentative D call: TRBD1 (5 bases). The CDR3 has 14 amino acids. Trimming removed 4 bases from V and 1 base from J, with 11 bases in between. CDR1 is SGHDT, CDR2 YYEEEE, per germline. CDR3 nucleotide sequence: TGTGCCAGCAGCACTGGGAGGGGGAACACTGAAGCTTTCTTT. Translation gives CASSTGRGNTEAFF.

The J gene is TRBJ1-2, the V gene TRBV5-1; 8 positions agree with TRBD1. Germline loops: CDR1 SGHRS, CDR2 YFSETQ. The CDR3 is 14 residues long. J lost 2 bases, V lost 5 bases, and 5 bases had no gene match. CDR3 sequence: CASRPTGENYGYTF. The CDR3 DNA is TGCGCCAGCAGGCCGACAGGGGAGAACTATGGCTACACCTTC.

This clone was picked up one time. The chain joins TRBV5-8 to TRBJ1-6; perhaps TRBD1 as D (6 bases). The V and J ends lost 2 bases and 9 bases respectively, with 18 bases between them. The CDR3 totals 16 residues. The germline V gene has CDR1 SGHTS and CDR2 YDEGEE. CDR3 sequence: CASSLESGGNISPLHF. CDR3 in DNA: TGTGCCAGCAGCTTAGAAAGCGGGGGCAATATTTCACCCCTCCACTTT.

This chain joins TRBV29-1 and TRBJ1-2; a weak D match, TRBD1 (5 bases). CDR3 size: 11 residues. Looked up from germline, CDR1 is SQVTM and CDR2 is ANQGSEA. The V gene lost 4 bases and the J gene lost 2 bases, with 5 bases spanning the gap. The CDR3 loop reads CSVGQNYGYTF. CDR3 DNA: TGCAGCGTTGGACAGAACTATGGCTACACCTTC.

Ten or more counts support this clone. This sequence joins TRBV11-2 and TRBJ1-1, with 8 bases identical to TRBD1. The V gene end was trimmed by 5 bases and the J gene end by 3 bases; junction bases not matched to a gene: 2. Germline V gene lookup returns CDR1 SGHAT and CDR2 FQNNGV. The CDR3 runs 13 residues. CDR3: CASSTGGYTEAFF. In DNA, the CDR3 is TGTGCCAGCAGCACAGGGGGTTACACTGAAGCTTTCTTT.

This chain joins TRBV12-3 or TRBV12-4 and TRBJ1-2; no definite D call. The CDR3 length is 13 residues. Trimming pared 6 bases from V and 5 bases from J, leaving 13 bases between. CDR3 DNA sequence: TGTGCCAGCAGCCGATCCCAGGCTTATGGCTACACCTTC. It yields the protein CASSRSQAYGYTF.

This sequence joins TRBV6-1 and TRBJ1-1; D is perhaps TRBD1 (5 bases). Between the trimmed V and J ends, which lost 3 bases and 6 bases, there was a span of 14 bases. This CDR3 is 14 amino acids long. The V gene's germline CDR1 is MNHNS and CDR2 SASEGT. CDR3 sequence (DNA): TGTGCCAGCAGTGAGCAGGGTGATCGATCTGAAGCTTTCTTT. Its translation: CASSEQGDRSEAFF.

V usage is TRBV29-1 and J usage is TRBJ2-5; TRBD1 matches 8 bases. Germline CDR1 is SQVTM and CDR2 is ANQGSEA. The trim removed 7 bases at V and 1 base at J, leaving 5 bases unmatched. The length of the CDR3 is 13 residues. CDR3 region: CSALTGAQETQYF. CDR3 nucleotides: TGCAGCGCCCTGACAGGGGCCCAAGAGACCCAGTACTTC.

The rearrangement joins TRBV29-1 to TRBJ1-2; D ambiguous. V lost 2 bases, J lost 0 bases, and 10 bases lay in between. The CDR3 has 14 residues. In germline, CDR1 is SQVTM, CDR2 ANQGSEA. As DNA, the CDR3 is TGCAGCGTTGAACCGACGACTGCTAACTATGGCTACACCTTC. Amino acids: CSVEPTTANYGYTF.

This clone was found once. Distinct nucleotide sequences in the sample also encode this CDR3. The V call is TRBV5-1, the J call TRBJ1-1; D is uncertain. CDR1 and CDR2 from the germline V gene are SGHRS and YFSETQ. The length of the CDR3 is 13 residues. Trimming took off 0 bases at V and 4 bases at J, with 7 bases between the two ends. This CDR3 is CASSLGAGTEAFF. In DNA, the CDR3 is TGCGCCAGCAGCTTGGGGGCTGGCACTGAAGCTTTCTTT. The whole variable domain, remainder taken from reference TRBV5-1 and TRBJ1-1, is KAGVTQTPRYLIKTRGQQVTLSCSPISGHRSVSWYQQTPGQGLQFLFEYFSETQRNKGNFPGRFSGRQFSNSRSEMNVSTLELGDSALYLCASSLGAGTEAFFGQGTRLTVV.